What follows describes a single TCR beta chain. CDR1 is SGHDN and CDR2 is FVKESK in the germline V gene. The CDR3 is 15 amino acids. J gave up 4 bases and V 4 bases, and 6 bases lay outside the gene matches. The data belong to a study of blood T cell repertoires in COVID-19. The overall study: Material from acute and convalescent COVID-19 was sourced from the United States, Italy and Spain. T cells, B-cell-depleted T cells, or PBMCs provided the cDNA or gDNA that served as material.

Original data processing: It was from reference gene primer amplification that nucleated cell counts were estimated. The data were produced by immunoSEQ multiplex PCR, yet TCRdb's version contains in-frame clones alone and is incomplete. V and J calls and clone size are those listed in that table; D and trimming were worked out from the DNA. The sample gives roughly 160,000 clones, 85% to 90% of which show up once; almost 1% is in the top ten. The clonotype comes from a man aged 18 to 30 with acute or convalescent COVID-19. What was sequenced was peripheral blood. V usage is TRBV14 and J usage is TRBJ2-3, with TRBD1 matching 9 bases. DNA for the CDR3: TGTGCCAGCAGCCCCTGGACAGGGGTCGCAGATACGCAGTATTTT. Translating it yields CASSPWTGVADTQYF.